The rows below give T cell receptor beta chains drawn from one sample of a study of response to subunit inactivated influenza vaccine. TCRdb reanalysed the RT-PCR reads using MiXCR and keeps one entry per CDR3 protein. The profile covers approximately 170,000 distinct CDR3 sequences, with roughly 12% appearing a single time and over 25% taken by the ten largest. The sample was also linked to a second study, of T cells expressing NK-cell markers.

Sequencing used CD8+ T cells sorted from PBMCs, obtained 12 days after vaccination. The receptors here all came from a middle-aged man who received an inactivated influenza vaccine. CDR3s include the opening cysteine and the closing phenylalanine or tryptophan. D genes are given only for firm matches. Expanded clones get a size class; other rows say once, few or many, or leave the size out.

CDR3 DNA	CDR3 protein	clone size	D gene	J gene	V gene
TGTGCCAGCAGTCTCCAACTAGCGGGGGGAGACACAGATACGCAGTATTTT	CASSLQLAGGDTDTQYF	few	TRBD2	TRBJ2-3	TRBV6-2/TRBV6-3
TGTGCCAGCAGCTTAGCGCCCGGCAGGAGTGGGGAGCTGTTTTTT	CASSLAPGRSGELFF	-	-	TRBJ2-2	TRBV7-8
TGTGCCAGCAGCCAATACAGTGGCGGAGAGACCCAGTACTTC	CASSQYSGGETQYF	-	-	TRBJ2-5	TRBV4-2
TGCGCCAGCAGCCCTACATCGGGACTAGCGGGGGGGCCAAATGAGCAGTTCTTC	CASSPTSGLAGGPNEQFF	few	TRBD2	TRBJ2-1	TRBV5-1
TGTGCCAGCAGTGCGGGACAGGGACCCTACGAGCAGTACTTC	CASSAGQGPYEQYF	few	TRBD1	TRBJ2-7	TRBV28
TGTGCCAGCAGCTTAGGTCTTCAGCCCCAGCATTTT	CASSLGLQPQHF	-	-	TRBJ1-5	TRBV7-9
TGCAGCGTTGTGGAGGGGGCGTATATAGATACGCAGTATTTT	CSVVEGAYIDTQYF	-	-	TRBJ2-3	TRBV29-1
TGCAGCGGGGAGGACAATGAGCAGTTCTTC	CSGEDNEQFF	few	-	TRBJ2-1	TRBV29-1
TGCAGTGCTAGACACTTGACTAGCGGATCCTACAATGAGCAGTTCTTC	CSARHLTSGSYNEQFF	few	TRBD2	TRBJ2-1	TRBV20-1
TGCGCCAGCAGCTTCCCAGGTGGCTCCTACAATGAGCAGTTCTTC	CASSFPGGSYNEQFF	many	-	TRBJ2-1	TRBV5-1
TGTGCCAGCAGTTTAATTGTCGGGAGTGTGCAAGAGACCCAGTACTTC	CASSLIVGSVQETQYF	-	-	TRBJ2-5	TRBV28
TGTGCCAGTAGTATCTGGGCCCGGGGAGGCAATCAGCCCCAGCATTTT	CASSIWARGGNQPQHF	-	-	TRBJ1-5	TRBV19
TGTGCCAGCAGTTTTGGGTCCGCTGAAGCTTTCTTT	CASSFGSAEAFF	-	-	TRBJ1-1	TRBV12-3/TRBV12-4
TGCAGCGTTGAAGATCCGGGACACCAGTTCTTC	CSVEDPGHQFF	few	-	TRBJ2-1	TRBV29-1
TGTGCCAGCAGTTATGGGACAGCTGAAGCTTTCTTT	CASSYGTAEAFF	few	TRBD1	TRBJ1-1	TRBV7-9
TGCGCCAGCAGCCACGCTACGGCCGGTCAAGAGACCCAGTACTTC	CASSHATAGQETQYF	few	-	TRBJ2-5	TRBV4-3
TGTGCCAGCAGTGGGCGGGGAGGCTACACCTTC	CASSGRGGYTF	-	-	TRBJ1-2	TRBV9
TGTGCCAGTAGTATAACGGATCAGCCCCAGCATTTT	CASSITDQPQHF	few	-	TRBJ1-5	TRBV19
TGTGCCAGCAGTTTACTGGATCGGCATGAGCAGTTCTTC	CASSLLDRHEQFF	few	-	TRBJ2-1	TRBV12-3/TRBV12-4
TGTGCCAGCAGCCTAACGGGGACCTACCTCTACGAGCAGTACTTC	CASSLTGTYLYEQYF	few	-	TRBJ2-7	TRBV27
TGTGCCAGTAGCCCCGACCGGGACAGGGAACACGAGCAGTACTTC	CASSPDRDREHEQYF	-	TRBD1	TRBJ2-7	TRBV19
TGCGCCAGCAGGCAAGTGGAGACCCAGTACTTC	CASRQVETQYF	-	-	TRBJ2-5	TRBV10-2
TGTGCCAGCAGCCCGAGGGACAGACAAAATGGCTACACCTTC	CASSPRDRQNGYTF	few	TRBD1	TRBJ1-2	TRBV7-9
TGTGCCAGTAGTATCACCGGGACACCCTCCTACGAGCAGTACTTC	CASSITGTPSYEQYF	few	-	TRBJ2-7	TRBV19
TGTGCCAGCAGCTTAATCCTCGAGGAGACCCAGTACTTC	CASSLILEETQYF	-	-	TRBJ2-5	TRBV7-9
TGCGCCAGCAGCCAAGAGGAGAGGGTCAGGGGAGAGACCCAGTACTTC	CASSQEERVRGETQYF	-	-	TRBJ2-5	TRBV4-3
TGTGCCAGCAGTTGGAGTAAGAATGAGCAGTTCTTC	CASSWSKNEQFF	-	-	TRBJ2-1	TRBV28
TGTGCCAGCAGTTCGGTGGGGACAACTGAAGCTTTCTTT	CASSSVGTTEAFF	-	-	TRBJ1-1	TRBV6-5
TGTGCCAGCAGCTACACCGGGGTTGAGCAGTACTTC	CASSYTGVEQYF	few	-	TRBJ2-7	TRBV6-5
TGTGCCAGCAGCCTAGGACAGCTCCTGTACAATGAGCAGTTCTTC	CASSLGQLLYNEQFF	many	-	TRBJ2-1	TRBV7-6
TGTGCCAGCAGCTTGGATCGGACTAGCGGGATGGGGTCCTACAATGAGCAGTTCTTC	CASSLDRTSGMGSYNEQFF	-	TRBD2	TRBJ2-1	TRBV5-6
TGTGCCAGCGACGGGTGGACCCAGCATTTT	CASDGWTQHF	-	-	TRBJ1-5	TRBV27
TGCGCCAGCAGCCAAGGAGGGGGAGGGCGACCAGGCACAGATACGCAGTATTTT	CASSQGGGGRPGTDTQYF	few	-	TRBJ2-3	TRBV4-3
TGTGCCAGTAGTATGACTAGCGGGAGTGGTGAGCAGTTCTTC	CASSMTSGSGEQFF	-	TRBD2	TRBJ2-1	TRBV19
TGTGCCAGCAAGTACCGGGACAGGGATGACAATGAGCAGTTCTTC	CASKYRDRDDNEQFF	few	TRBD1	TRBJ2-1	TRBV13
TGCAGTGCTAGAGGCTTAGACGAGCAGTACTTC	CSARGLDEQYF	-	-	TRBJ2-7	TRBV20-1
TGTGCCAGCAGCTCATGGCGCACAGATACGCAGTATTTT	CASSSWRTDTQYF	-	-	TRBJ2-3	TRBV7-9
TGTGCCAGCAGCTTCCGCAGGGATGGCTACACCTTC	CASSFRRDGYTF	many	-	TRBJ1-2	TRBV7-8
TGTGCCACCATCAGAGCAGGGAGACTAAGGAATCAGCCCCAGCATTTT	CATIRAGRLRNQPQHF	-	-	TRBJ1-5	TRBV15
TGTGCCAGCAGTTCCGTACGGGCCTATAATTCACCCCTCCACTTT	CASSSVRAYNSPLHF	many	-	TRBJ1-6	TRBV6-5
TGTGCCAGCAGTTGGGGAATGACAGATACGCAGTATTTT	CASSWGMTDTQYF	few	-	TRBJ2-3	TRBV12-3/TRBV12-4
TGTGCCAGCAGTCCCGCGTCCCGGGGGTTCACAGATACGCAGTATTTT	CASSPASRGFTDTQYF	few	-	TRBJ2-3	TRBV6-1
TGTGCCAGCAGCGTCAGCGGGGCGGCTAATGAAAAACTGTTTTTT	CASSVSGAANEKLFF	-	-	TRBJ1-4	TRBV9